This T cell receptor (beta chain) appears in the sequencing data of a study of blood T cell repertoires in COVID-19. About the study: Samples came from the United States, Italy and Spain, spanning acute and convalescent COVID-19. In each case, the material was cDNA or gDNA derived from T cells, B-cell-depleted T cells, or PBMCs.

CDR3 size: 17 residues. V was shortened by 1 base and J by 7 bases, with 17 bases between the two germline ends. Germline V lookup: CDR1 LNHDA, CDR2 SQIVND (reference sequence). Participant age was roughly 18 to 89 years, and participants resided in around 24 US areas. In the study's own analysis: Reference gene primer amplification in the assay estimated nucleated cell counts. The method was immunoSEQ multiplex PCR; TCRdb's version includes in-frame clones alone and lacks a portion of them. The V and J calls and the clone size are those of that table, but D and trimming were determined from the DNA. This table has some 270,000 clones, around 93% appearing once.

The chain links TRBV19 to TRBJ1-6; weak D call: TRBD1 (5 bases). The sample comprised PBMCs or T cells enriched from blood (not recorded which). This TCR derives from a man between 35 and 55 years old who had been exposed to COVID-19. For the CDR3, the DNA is TGTGCCAGTAGTATAGCCGGGGGTCCACGGGCGAATTCACCCCTCCACTTT. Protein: CASSIAGGPRANSPLHF.